This T cell receptor (beta chain) was identified during a study of regulatory T cells in long-lasting Graves disease. This clonotype was observed at least ten times. The germline V gene has CDR1 MDHEN and CDR2 SYDVKM. The CDR3 sequence is 14 residues long. Trimming took 8 bases from V and 4 from J; bases not matched to a gene: 10. Time point noted: newly diagnosed GD, antithyroid drugs for less than 3 months. There was RNA extracted from PBMCs, and the TCR library was made from it. Researchers made TCR beta libraries by using iRepertoire HTBI primers and running Arm-PCR on CDR3 regions. TCRdb re-called the multiplex PCR reads through MiXCR, storing one row per CDR3 protein. The sample lists 510,000 or so distinct CDR3 sequences; around 12% were seen once. The same data also contributed to another study, on T cells in Graves' hyperthyroidism and ophthalmopathy.

The sample here was peripheral blood mononuclear cells (PBMCs), taken at new diagnosis, from a patient treated with antithyroid drugs. This receptor was obtained from a woman aged 25 to 39 with Graves disease. The chain couples TRBV28 to TRBJ1-1; 7 bases fit TRBD1. Written as DNA, the CDR3 is TGTGCCAGCTTTCCCGATGGACAGGCCACTGAAGCTTTCTTT. Protein: CASFPDGQATEAFF.